Listed here are 7 T cell receptor beta chains from one sample, sequenced in a study of breast tumors, draining lymph nodes, adjacent tissues (dated by TCRdb to 2016 to 2018). Libraries were constructed by multiplex PCR. Sequencing was carried out with an Illumina HiSeq 2000. TCRdb passed the public sequencing reads through fastp at Q25 and MiXCR, retaining productive beta sequences. Rows with a matching CDR3 protein are joined into one entry that keeps the most common DNA and genes. The sample table shows roughly 80,000 distinct CDR3 sequences, and approximately 19% are seen once. Of the sample, over 2% falls within the top ten clones. The lymph node samples were taken from the axillary draining lymph nodes of breast cancer patients. The sample comprised axillary lymph node tissue. These TCRs come from a female donor with breast cancer. Some clones in this sample may be carry-over from other donors' samples.

This clonotype appeared many times. This sequence joins TRBV10-3 and TRBJ1-5; 7 bases map to TRBD1. J was trimmed by 1 base and V by 4 bases; bases with no gene match: 1. The germline CDR1 and CDR2 sequences are ENHRY and SYGVKD. The CDR3 sequence is 14 residues long. The CDR3 DNA reads as TGTGCCATCAGTGCACAGGGGAGCAATCAGCCCCAGCATTTT. Encoded protein: CAISAQGSNQPQHF.

This clonotype was seen at least ten times. The chain employs TRBV7-9 and TRBJ2-5; 11 bases align to TRBD2. Losses at the gene ends were 3 bases for V and 5 bases for J; bases not matched to a gene: 5. The CDR3 is 15 amino acids. The germline CDR1 and CDR2 sequences are SEHNR and FQNEAQ (reference sequence). The CDR3 here is CASSFPTSGSETQYF. DNA of the CDR3: TGTGCCAGCAGCTTCCCCACTAGCGGGAGTGAGACCCAGTACTTC. Full variable domain (rest looked up from reference TRBV7-9 and TRBJ2-5): DTGVSQNPRHKITKRGQNVTFRCDPISEHNRLYWYRQTLGQGPEFLTYFQNEAQLEKSRLLSDRFSAERPKGSFSTLEIQRTEQGDSAMYLCASSFPTSGSETQYFGPGTRLLVL.

At least ten counts were recorded for this clonotype. V gene TRBV11-1 combines with J gene TRBJ2-3, with D possibly TRBD1 on 5 matching bases. This CDR3 region has 15 residues. The V end was cut by 1 base, the J end by 2 bases, with 10 bases between. The germline CDR1 and CDR2 sequences are SGHAT and FQDESV (reference sequence). The CDR3 protein is CASSLEGAYTDTQYF. CDR3 sequence (DNA): TGTGCCAGCAGCTTAGAAGGGGCCTACACAGATACGCAGTATTTT.

This chain connects TRBV28 to TRBJ1-2, with TRBD1 matching 8 bases. The V gene's germline CDR1 is MDHEN and CDR2 SYDVKM. This CDR3 has 15 amino acids. The V segment lost 1 base and the J segment 7 bases; nucleotides outside the gene matches: 8. The CDR3 region has the DNA TGTGCCAGCAGTTTATCACGCAGGGGGCTGGGTGGCTACACCTTC. Translating gives CASSLSRRGLGGYTF.

This clonotype was found many times. This chain connects TRBV9 to TRBJ2-5, with D tentatively TRBD1 (6 bases). V shed 3 bases and J shed 3 bases, with 9 bases lying between them. The CDR3 sequence is 13 residues long. CDR1 and CDR2 (germline): SGDLS, YYNGEE. The CDR3 nucleotides are TGTGCCAGCAGCGGTAGGACAGAAGAGACCCAGTACTTC. This sequence encodes CASSGRTEETQYF. Filled out from reference TRBV9 and TRBJ2-5, the complete variable domain reads DSGVTQTPKHLITATGQRVTLRCSPRSGDLSVYWYQQSLDQGLQFLIQYYNGEERAKGNILERFSAQQFPDLHSELNLSSLELGDSALYFCASSGRTEETQYFGPGTRLLVL.

This clonotype was seen only a few times. The rearrangement joins TRBV18 to TRBJ1-2, with D perhaps matching TRBD1 (6 bases). Germline V gene sequence: CDR1 KGHSH, CDR2 LQKENI. The V end was cut by 3 bases, the J end by 8 bases, with 13 bases between. The CDR3 consists of 13 residues. This CDR3 is CASSPKQGKGYTF. DNA for the CDR3: TGTGCCAGCTCACCGAAACAGGGAAAGGGCTACACCTTC.

This clonotype was counted ten times or more. The rearrangement uses TRBV12-3 or TRBV12-4 and TRBJ2-7, with 8 nucleotides matching TRBD1. This CDR3 region has 15 residues. With 1 base clipped from V and 0 bases from J, the junction kept 2 bases outside the gene matches. CDR3 protein: CASSLGTGNSYEQYF. The CDR3 region has the DNA TGTGCCAGCAGTTTAGGGACAGGGAACTCCTACGAGCAGTACTTC.